Here is one TCR beta chain with its context. As yet, its antigen is unknown. The data belong to a study of cytomegalovirus exposure and HLA in healthy donors. Study-wide background: The Caucasian-associated ancestry cluster held 65% to 85% of roughly 370 genotyped donors. General study points: TCR beta sequences numbering 15,000 to 20,000 were associated with HLA alleles at 0.05 false discovery rate in a later analysis. Among TCR beta chains, those listed as cytomegalovirus-associated numbered 164. Later analysis reportedly placed an Asian-associated ancestry cluster below the roughly 680-donor mean in N-insertions.

Germline CDR1 reads SGHVS; CDR2 reads FQNEAQ. The CDR3 has 15 amino acids. The V end lost 1 base, the J end lost 2 bases, and 9 bases lay between the germline ends. The PCR contained 60 Vbeta and 13 Jbeta primers. Measured with immunoSEQ multiplex PCR; TCRdb has only the in-frame clones, and not every one. The data hold more than 85,000 clones, with 70% to 90% observed a single time. The sequenced material came from PBMCs. This receptor was taken from a man aged 40-55 years in good health and CMV-seronegative. The chain recombines TRBV7-8 with TRBJ2-4, with a possible D match to TRBD2 (7 bases). CDR3 sequence reads: CASSLGGGTKNIQYF. CDR3 bases: TGTGCCAGCAGCTTAGGGGGGGGCACCAAAAACATTCAGTACTTC.